This TCR beta chain was profiled in a study of T cells in Graves' hyperthyroidism and ophthalmopathy. Broader study findings: The majority of expanded thyroid clonotypes above 0.001 also appeared in blood.

PBMCs stemmed from around 10 ml fresh peripheral blood. TCR beta CDR3 regions were amplified from RNA. Researchers ran a first-round RT-PCR on the TCR CDR3 using the HTBI primer set. TCRdb re-called the multiplex PCR reads with MiXCR, one entry per CDR3 protein. The table lists hundreds of thousands of distinct CDR3 sequences, roughly 16% of them singletons. V lost 1 base to trimming and J lost 13 bases, with 17 bases between them. CDR3 length: 14 residues. From germline, CDR1 is LNHNV and CDR2 YYDKDF (reference sequence). On this clonotype: Its specificity is unknown.

Sequenced: blood. The chain is built from TRBV15 and TRBJ2-1, with TRBD1 as a possible D gene (6 bases). The sequence was collected from a woman in her thirties or forties with Graves' ophthalmopathy. CDR3 DNA sequence: TGTGCCACCAGCAGAGGGGGACATCGCACGGATCAGTTCTTC. This gives the protein CATSRGGHRTDQFF.